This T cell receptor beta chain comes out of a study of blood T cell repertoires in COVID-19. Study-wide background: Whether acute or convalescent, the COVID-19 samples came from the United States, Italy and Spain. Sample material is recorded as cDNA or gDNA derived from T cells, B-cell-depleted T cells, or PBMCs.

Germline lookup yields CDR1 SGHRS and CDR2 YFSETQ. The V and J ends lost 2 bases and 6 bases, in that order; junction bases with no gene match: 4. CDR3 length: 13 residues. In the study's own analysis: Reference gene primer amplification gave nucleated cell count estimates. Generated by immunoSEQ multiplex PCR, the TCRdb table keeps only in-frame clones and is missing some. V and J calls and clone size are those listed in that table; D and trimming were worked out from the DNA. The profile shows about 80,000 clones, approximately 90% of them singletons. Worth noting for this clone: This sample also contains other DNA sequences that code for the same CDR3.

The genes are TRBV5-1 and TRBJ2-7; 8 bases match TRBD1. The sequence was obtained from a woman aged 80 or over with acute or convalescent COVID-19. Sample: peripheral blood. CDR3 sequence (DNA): TGCGCCAGCAGCTTAGACAGGGGCAGCGAGCAGTACTTC. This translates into CASSLDRGSEQYF.